This T cell receptor beta chain is from a study of blood T cell repertoires in COVID-19. This clone was observed a handful of times. The CDR3 runs 13 residues. The V and J ends lost 4 bases and 2 bases respectively, with 8 bases between them. Germline values: CDR1 MRHNA, CDR2 SNTAGT. The assay was immunoSEQ multiplex PCR, and TCRdb's table has in-frame clones only and misses some. This table holds a few hundred thousand clones, roughly 84% found once. This TCR came from a human donor in a cohort sampled during active COVID-19. The rearrangement uses TRBV6-4 and TRBJ2-5; D might be TRBD1 (5 bases). Sequencing was carried out using peripheral blood. The CDR3 bases are TGTGCCAGCAGTGCGACAGCTCAAGAGACCCAGTACTTC. It specifies CASSATAQETQYF.